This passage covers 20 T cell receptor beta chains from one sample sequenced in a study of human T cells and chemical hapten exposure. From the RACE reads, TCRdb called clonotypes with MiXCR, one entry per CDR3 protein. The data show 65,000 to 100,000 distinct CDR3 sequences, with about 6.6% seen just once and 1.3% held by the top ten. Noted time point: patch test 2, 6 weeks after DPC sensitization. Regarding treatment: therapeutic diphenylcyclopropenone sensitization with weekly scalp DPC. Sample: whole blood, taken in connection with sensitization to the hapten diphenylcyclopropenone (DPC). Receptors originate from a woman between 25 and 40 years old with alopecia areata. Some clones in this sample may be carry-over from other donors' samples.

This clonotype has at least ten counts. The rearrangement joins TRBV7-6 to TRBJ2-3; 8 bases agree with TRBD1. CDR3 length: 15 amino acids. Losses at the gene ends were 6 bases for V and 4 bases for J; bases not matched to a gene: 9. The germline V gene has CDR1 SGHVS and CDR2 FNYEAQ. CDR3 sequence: CASSRGQGSPDTQYF. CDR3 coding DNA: TGTGCCAGCAGTCGCGGACAGGGATCTCCAGATACGCAGTATTTT.

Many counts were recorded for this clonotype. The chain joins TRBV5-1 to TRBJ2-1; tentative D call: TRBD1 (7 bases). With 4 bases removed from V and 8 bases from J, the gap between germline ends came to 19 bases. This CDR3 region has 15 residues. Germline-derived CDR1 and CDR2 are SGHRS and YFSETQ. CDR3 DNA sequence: TGCGCCAGCAGCCCACAGGGGCGGGATCGCGATGAGCAGTTCTTC. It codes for CASSPQGRDRDEQFF.

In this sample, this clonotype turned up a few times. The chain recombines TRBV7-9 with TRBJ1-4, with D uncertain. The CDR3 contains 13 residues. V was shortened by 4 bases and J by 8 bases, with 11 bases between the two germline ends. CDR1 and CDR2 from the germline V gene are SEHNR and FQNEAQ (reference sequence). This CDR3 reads CASSSSGEEKLFF. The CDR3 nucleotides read TGTGCCAGCAGCTCATCAGGTGAAGAAAAACTGTTTTTT.

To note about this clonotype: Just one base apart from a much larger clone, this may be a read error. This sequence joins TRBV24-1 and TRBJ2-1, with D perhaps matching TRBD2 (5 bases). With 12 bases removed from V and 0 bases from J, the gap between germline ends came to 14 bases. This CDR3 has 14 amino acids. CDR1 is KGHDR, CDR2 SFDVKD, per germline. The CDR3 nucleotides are TGTGCCCCACCTGGCGGGCGCTCCTACAATGAGCAGTTCTTC. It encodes CAPPGGRSYNEQFF.

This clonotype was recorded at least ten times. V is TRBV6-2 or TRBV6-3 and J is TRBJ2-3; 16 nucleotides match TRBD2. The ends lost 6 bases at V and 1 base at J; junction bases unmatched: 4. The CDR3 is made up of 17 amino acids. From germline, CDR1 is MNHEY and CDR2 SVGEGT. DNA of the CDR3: TGTGCCAGCAGCCCGGGACTAGCGGGGGGGCGCACAGATACGCAGTATTTT. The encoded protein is CASSPGLAGGRTDTQYF.

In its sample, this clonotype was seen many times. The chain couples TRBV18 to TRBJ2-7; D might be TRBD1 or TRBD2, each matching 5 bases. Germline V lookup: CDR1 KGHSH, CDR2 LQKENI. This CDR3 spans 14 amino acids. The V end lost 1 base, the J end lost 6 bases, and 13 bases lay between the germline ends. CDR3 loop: CASSPLGDTGEQYF. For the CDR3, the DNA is TGTGCCAGCTCACCACTGGGGGATACGGGCGAGCAGTACTTC.

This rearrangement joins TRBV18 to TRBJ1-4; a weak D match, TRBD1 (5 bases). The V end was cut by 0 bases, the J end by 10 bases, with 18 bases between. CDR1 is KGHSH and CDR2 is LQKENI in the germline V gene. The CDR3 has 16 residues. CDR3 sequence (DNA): TGTGCCAGCTCACCACCTCTCGGGACCGACGATGGAAAACTGTTTTTT. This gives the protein CASSPPLGTDDGKLFF.

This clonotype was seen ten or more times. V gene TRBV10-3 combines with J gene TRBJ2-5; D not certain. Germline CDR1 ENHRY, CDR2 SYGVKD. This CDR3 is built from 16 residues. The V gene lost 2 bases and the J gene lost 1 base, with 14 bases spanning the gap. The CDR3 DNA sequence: TGTGCCATCAGTGAGACGGTGCTGAGCAGCCAAGAGACCCAGTACTTC. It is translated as CAISETVLSSQETQYF.

Written as DNA, the CDR3 is TGTGCCATCAGTTCGGCAGGGCAGTTGAACACTGAAGCTTTCTTT. Translating gives CAISSAGQLNTEAFF. The chain employs TRBV10-3 and TRBJ1-1; D perhaps matches TRBD1 (5 bases). CDR1 and CDR2 (germline): ENHRY, SYGVKD. Trimming took off 5 bases at V and 0 bases at J, with 13 bases between the two ends. The CDR3 covers 15 residues.

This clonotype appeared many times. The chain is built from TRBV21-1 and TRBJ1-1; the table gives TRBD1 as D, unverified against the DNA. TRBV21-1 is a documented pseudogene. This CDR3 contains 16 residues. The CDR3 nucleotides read TGTGCCACCGCTCGTCCACAGGGGGGGACAGGGGCCGAAGCTTTCTTT. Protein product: CATARPQGGTGAEAFF.

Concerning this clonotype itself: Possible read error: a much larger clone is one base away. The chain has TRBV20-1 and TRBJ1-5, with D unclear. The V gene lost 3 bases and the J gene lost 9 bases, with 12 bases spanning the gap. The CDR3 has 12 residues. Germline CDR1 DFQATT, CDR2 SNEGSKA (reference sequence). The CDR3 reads CSASAPDRPQHF. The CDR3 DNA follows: TGCAGTGCTAGTGCCCCGGATCGGCCCCAGCATTTT.

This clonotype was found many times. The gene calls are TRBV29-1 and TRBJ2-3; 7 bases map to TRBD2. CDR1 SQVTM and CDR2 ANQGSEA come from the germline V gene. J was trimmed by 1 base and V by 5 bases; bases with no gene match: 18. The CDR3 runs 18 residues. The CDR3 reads CSVLSERGRREGTDTQYF. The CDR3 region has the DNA TGCAGCGTTCTTAGCGAGCGGGGCCGGCGGGAAGGCACAGATACGCAGTATTTT.

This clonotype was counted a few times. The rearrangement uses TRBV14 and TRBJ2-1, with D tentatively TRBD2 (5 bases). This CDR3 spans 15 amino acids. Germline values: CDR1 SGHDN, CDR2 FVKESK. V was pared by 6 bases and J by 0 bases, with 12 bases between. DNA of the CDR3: TGTGCCAGCAGTCGCGGCACTAGCTCCTACAATGAGCAGTTCTTC. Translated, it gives CASSRGTSSYNEQFF.

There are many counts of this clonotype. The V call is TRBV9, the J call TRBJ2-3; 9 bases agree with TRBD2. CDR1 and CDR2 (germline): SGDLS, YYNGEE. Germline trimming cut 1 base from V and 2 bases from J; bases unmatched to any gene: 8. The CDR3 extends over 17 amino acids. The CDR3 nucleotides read TGTGCCAGCAGCGTATCCCCTCCTAGCGGGGACACAGATACGCAGTATTTT. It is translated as CASSVSPPSGDTDTQYF.

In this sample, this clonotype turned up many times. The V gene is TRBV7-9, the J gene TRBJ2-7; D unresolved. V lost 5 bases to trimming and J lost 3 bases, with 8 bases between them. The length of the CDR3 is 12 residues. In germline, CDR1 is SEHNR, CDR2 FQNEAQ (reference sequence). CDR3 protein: CASSPDGYEQYF. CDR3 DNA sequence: TGTGCCAGCAGCCCGGACGGCTACGAGCAGTACTTC.

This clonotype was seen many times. In DNA, the CDR3 is TGTGCCAGCAGTTTAAGACAGCCCGGCAATCAGCCCCAGCATTTT. Its protein product is CASSLRQPGNQPQHF. V gene TRBV27 combines with J gene TRBJ1-5, with D maybe TRBD1 (5 bases). Trimming left V 2 bases short and J 2 bases short, with 10 bases between. The CDR3 contains 15 residues. Germline CDR1 MNHEY, CDR2 SMNVEV (reference sequence).

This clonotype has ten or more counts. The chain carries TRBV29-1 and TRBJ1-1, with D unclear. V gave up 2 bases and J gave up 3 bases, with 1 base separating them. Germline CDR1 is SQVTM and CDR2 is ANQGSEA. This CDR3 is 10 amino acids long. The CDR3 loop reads CSVEYTEAFF. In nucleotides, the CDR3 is TGCAGCGTTGAATACACTGAAGCTTTCTTT.

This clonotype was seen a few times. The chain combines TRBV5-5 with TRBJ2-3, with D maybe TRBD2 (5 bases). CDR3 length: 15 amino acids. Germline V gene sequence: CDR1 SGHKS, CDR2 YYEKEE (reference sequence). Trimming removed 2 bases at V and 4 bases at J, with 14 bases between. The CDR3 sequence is CASSLRGFIADTQYF. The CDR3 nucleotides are TGTGCCAGCAGCTTAAGAGGGTTTATCGCAGATACGCAGTATTTT.

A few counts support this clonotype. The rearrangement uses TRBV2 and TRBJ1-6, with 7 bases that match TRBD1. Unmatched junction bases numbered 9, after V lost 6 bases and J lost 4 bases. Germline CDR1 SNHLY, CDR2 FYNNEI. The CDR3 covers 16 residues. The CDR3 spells CASREGAGGYNSPLHF. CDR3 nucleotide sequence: TGTGCCAGCAGAGAGGGGGCAGGGGGATATAATTCACCCCTCCACTTT.

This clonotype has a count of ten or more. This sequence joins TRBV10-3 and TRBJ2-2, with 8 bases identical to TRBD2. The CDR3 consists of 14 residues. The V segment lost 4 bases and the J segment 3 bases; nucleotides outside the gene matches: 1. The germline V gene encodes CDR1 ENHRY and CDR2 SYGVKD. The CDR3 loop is CAISAGGDTGELFF. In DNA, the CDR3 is TGTGCCATCAGTGCCGGGGGGGACACCGGGGAGCTGTTTTTT.